The clone carrying this TCR beta chain was counted only a few times. Its antigen remains unknown. The data are from a study of lymphopenia after photon versus proton radiotherapy. Study conclusions and caveats: Post-nadir TCR diversity decline inversely tracked overall survival among those who died. Oligoclonal CD8+ Temra expansion after nadir drove photon patients' diversity drop. Photon-treated patients lost naive T cells and TCR diversity; proton-treated stayed stable. Survival link was tested only in deceased patients; proton benefit remains a possibility.

Method: immunoSEQ multiplex PCR; TCRdb's copy keeps in-frame clones and lacks some. This table has 40,000 to 45,000 clones, approximately 82% appearing once. The CDR3 is made up of 19 amino acids. Deletions cut 2 bases from V and 0 bases from J, with 20 bases between. CDR1 and CDR2 (germline): MNHEY, SMNVEV (reference sequence). Sequences were derived from peripheral blood, sampled from a patient treated with proton-based radiotherapy. The V gene is TRBV27, the J gene TRBJ1-5, with D uncertain. The source of this sequence is a woman in her sixties or seventies with pancreatic cancer. CDR3 in DNA: TGTGCCAGCAGTTTAAGATATGAGGCGGTCTCATATAGCAATCAGCCCCAGCATTTT. This sequence encodes CASSLRYEAVSYSNQPQHF.